This is a list of T cell receptor beta chains from one sample in a study of cytomegalovirus exposure and HLA in healthy donors. The repertoire was sequenced with immunoSEQ multiplex PCR; TCRdb's copy has only in-frame clones and lacks some. This sample has 100,000 or so clones; under 80% occur once, and the top ten carry under 5.5%. Sequencing was carried out using PBMCs. All receptors come from a woman aged 18 to 35 in good health and CMV-seropositive. Each CDR3 is given with its conserved first and last residue.

v_gene: TRBV10-3
j_gene: TRBJ2-7
CDR3aa: CASQGQGAFDEQYF

v_gene: TRBV30
j_gene: TRBJ1-5
CDR3aa: CAWSRQGGSNQPQHF

v_gene: TRBV7-8
j_gene: TRBJ2-1
CDR3aa: CASRLGRGGRRNEQFF

v_gene: TRBV14
j_gene: TRBJ1-2
CDR3aa: CASSQQGIGGYTF

v_gene: TRBV30
j_gene: TRBJ1-3
CDR3aa: CAWSPLARGNTIYF

v_gene: TRBV5-1
j_gene: TRBJ2-3
CDR3aa: CASSSLSRGLATDTQYF

v_gene: TRBV5-4
j_gene: TRBJ1-2
CDR3aa: CASSSGGQAYGYTF

v_gene: TRBV30
j_gene: TRBJ2-7
CDR3aa: CAWSSGTGYHEQYF

v_gene: TRBV7-8
j_gene: TRBJ1-5
CDR3aa: CASSLDWGGNQPQHF

v_gene: TRBV7-6
j_gene: TRBJ2-7
CDR3aa: CASSLAGQGTYEQYF

v_gene: TRBV5-1
j_gene: TRBJ2-7
CDR3aa: CASRSRQESSYEQYF

v_gene: TRBV4-3
j_gene: TRBJ1-1
CDR3aa: CAGSQVITYTEAFF

v_gene: TRBV5-1
j_gene: TRBJ2-2
CDR3aa: CASSLFSVEAGELFF

v_gene: TRBV28
j_gene: TRBJ2-7
CDR3aa: CASRRDSSYEQYF

v_gene: TRBV28
j_gene: TRBJ1-2
CDR3aa: CASSSTGGFWGYTF